This T cell receptor beta chain is from a study of OX40 agonist ivuxolimab in advanced cancers. Across the whole study: Patients with prior anti-PD-1, anti-PD-L1 or anti-CTLA-4 therapy were eligible; approximately 40% had some. Three patients responded partially, comprising one with hepatocellular carcinoma and two with cutaneous melanoma.

This clone was detected only once. The data were produced by immunoSEQ multiplex PCR, yet TCRdb's version contains in-frame clones alone and is incomplete. The top ten clones hold 4.2% of a sample with tens of thousands of clones, about nine tenths of them seen once. V was clipped by 4 bases and J by 4 bases; unmatched bases: 7. CDR3 length: 14 residues. Germline V gene lookup returns CDR1 SGDLS and CDR2 YYNGEE. The receptor comes from an adult with an advanced solid tumor such as melanoma, head and neck, liver or kidney cancer. Source: CD4+ or CD8+ T cells sorted from blood, taken in a trial of the OX40 agonist ivuxolimab. The chain recombines TRBV9 with TRBJ1-2, with TRBD1 identical over 7 bases. CDR3 in amino acids: CASSSSGTAYGYTF. The CDR3 DNA is TGTGCCAGCAGCTCCTCCGGGACAGCCTATGGCTACACCTTC.